Below, 18 T cell receptor beta chains from the same sample are listed, as sequenced in a study of blood T cells in healthy people across ages. Sample-barcoded 5' priming and a J-beta primer mix drove a second PCR of about 6 to 12 cycles. MiXCR was run by TCRdb on the 5' RACE reads, yielding one entry per CDR3 protein. The table lists fewer than 950,000 distinct CDR3 sequences, about 48% of them singletons. The sequencing sample was made of blood. The receptors originated from an elderly man in good health.

This clonotype was detected only a few times. CDR3 in amino acids: CASSYTLTSGKSTYEQYF. The DNA for the CDR3 is TGTGCCAGCAGCTACACCCTGACTAGCGGGAAGTCCACCTACGAGCAGTACTTC. This sequence joins TRBV7-2 and TRBJ2-7; 11 bases align to TRBD2. V shed 4 bases, J shed 2 bases, and the junction held 13 bases outside the gene matches. CDR1 and CDR2 from the germline V gene are SGHTA and FQGNSA. The CDR3 covers 18 residues.

This chain joins TRBV30 and TRBJ1-2; no reliable D call. Germline V gives CDR1 GTSNPN, CDR2 SVGIG (reference sequence). Trimming left V 5 bases short and J 5 bases short, with 9 bases between. This CDR3 is built from 11 residues. The CDR3 loop is CAWWRGYGYTF. The DNA for the CDR3 is TGTGCCTGGTGGCGTGGGTATGGCTACACCTTC.

This chain joins TRBV4-3 and TRBJ2-1, with 14 nucleotides matching TRBD2. CDR1 LGHNA and CDR2 YSLEER come from the germline V gene. CDR3 length equals 15 residues. Losses at the gene ends were 3 bases for V and 8 bases for J; bases not matched to a gene: 3. Here the CDR3 DNA reads TGCGCCAGCAGCCAGGGGACTAGCGGGGGCGATGAGCAGTTCTTC. Translated: CASSQGTSGGDEQFF.

J is TRBJ1-2 and V is TRBV7-8; tentatively, D is TRBD1 (5 bases). Germline V CDR1 and CDR2: SGHVS, FQNEAQ. This CDR3 has 14 amino acids. Trimming took 5 bases from V and 7 from J, leaving 17 bases between them. The CDR3 reads CASSHTRVEGGYTF. The CDR3 nucleotides are TGTGCCAGCAGCCACACCAGGGTAGAGGGTGGCTACACCTTC.

This rearrangement joins TRBV9 to TRBJ1-1, with 7 bases fitting TRBD1. This CDR3 region has 13 residues. CDR1 and CDR2 (germline): SGDLS, YYNGEE. V shed 3 bases, J shed 4 bases, and the junction held 3 bases outside the gene matches. The DNA for the CDR3 is TGTGCCAGCAGCGCCCGGGACAGCACTGAAGCTTTCTTT. Translating gives CASSARDSTEAFF. Full variable domain (outside the CDR3, taken from reference TRBV9 and TRBJ1-1): DSGVTQTPKHLITATGQRVTLRCSPRSGDLSVYWYQQSLDQGLQFLIQYYNGEERAKGNILERFSAQQFPDLHSELNLSSLELGDSALYFCASSARDSTEAFFGQGTRLTVV.

The V call is TRBV12-3 or TRBV12-4, the J call TRBJ1-2; the D is unclear. V was cut by 4 bases and J by 8 bases, with 14 bases left in between. This CDR3 spans 13 amino acids. CDR3 DNA sequence: TGTGCCAGCAGTTACCTGAGACTTGAGGGCTACACCTTC. Translation gives CASSYLRLEGYTF.

The chain employs TRBV28 and TRBJ2-1; D not resolved. The DNA end lines up better with TRBJ2-7; the J call may be wrong. Germline V gene lookup returns CDR1 MDHEN and CDR2 SYDVKM. CDR3 length equals 12 residues. The CDR3: CASRTPSYEQYF. Written as DNA, the CDR3 is TGTGCCAGCAGGACACCGTCCTACGAGCAGTACTTC.

A few counts support this clonotype. The chain employs TRBV10-1 and TRBJ2-5; the match to TRBD1 covers 8 bases. Germline trimming cut 6 bases from V and 1 base from J; bases unmatched to any gene: 4. The CDR3 is made up of 14 amino acids. CDR1 and CDR2 (germline): WNHNN, SYGVQD (reference sequence). CDR3 in amino acids: CASSRDRSQETQYF. DNA for the CDR3: TGCGCCAGCAGCCGGGACAGGTCCCAAGAGACCCAGTACTTC.

The rearrangement links TRBV9 to TRBJ2-2; 8 nucleotides match TRBD1. V gave up 5 bases and J gave up 4 bases; unmatched junction bases: 1. CDR3 length equals 13 residues. The germline V gene encodes CDR1 SGDLS and CDR2 YYNGEE. The CDR3 DNA is TGTGCCAGCAGTACAGGGGGCACCGGGGAGCTGTTTTTT. Its protein product is CASSTGGTGELFF.

The genes are TRBV18 and TRBJ2-4; D remains ambiguous. The DNA end lines up better with TRBJ2-7; the J call may be wrong. Germline V gene data show CDR1 as KGHSH and CDR2 as LQKENI. The CDR3 is 15 amino acids. This CDR3 is CASSPPSKSTYEQYF. The CDR3 region has the DNA TGTGCCAGCTCACCACCGAGCAAGAGCACCTACGAGCAGTACTTC.

This chain links TRBV20-1 with TRBJ2-7; D may be TRBD1 (6 bases). V lost 3 bases and J lost 1, with 13 bases in between. The CDR3 length is 14 residues. The germline gives CDR1 DFQATT, CDR2 SNEGSKA (reference sequence). CDR3 loop: CSARELTGSYEQYF. The CDR3 DNA follows: TGCAGTGCTAGGGAATTGACAGGTTCCTACGAGCAGTACTTC.

This chain joins TRBV6-2 or TRBV6-3 and TRBJ2-5; the D is unclear. CDR3 length equals 12 residues. The V and J ends lost 0 bases and 5 bases respectively, with 4 bases between them. Germline loops: CDR1 MNHEY, CDR2 SVGEGT. The CDR3, as DNA: TGTGCCAGCAGTTACTCGACTGAGACCCAGTACTTC. Translated: CASSYSTETQYF.

The rearrangement joins TRBV5-6 to TRBJ1-2; D call uncertain. V dropped 0 bases and J dropped 5 bases, with 8 bases sitting between them. Germline V gives CDR1 SGHDT, CDR2 YYEEEE. The CDR3 contains 13 residues. The CDR3 protein is CASSLAAPYGYTF. For the CDR3, the DNA is TGTGCCAGCAGCTTGGCCGCACCTTATGGCTACACCTTC.

This clonotype has only one observation. V is TRBV12-3 or TRBV12-4 and J is TRBJ1-2; 7 bases match TRBD1. The CDR3 spans 14 residues. The junction had 10 bases not matched to a gene; V was cut back by 4 bases and J by 8 bases. CDR3 sequence reads: CASSYRGTNGGYTF. Written as DNA, the CDR3 is TGTGCCAGCAGTTACAGGGGTACCAATGGGGGCTACACCTTC.

This clonotype appeared many times. The rearrangement links TRBV7-2 to TRBJ2-7; D gene uncertain. V lost 6 bases, J lost 4 bases, and 7 bases lay in between. Germline V gene sequence: CDR1 SGHTA, CDR2 FQGNSA. The CDR3 runs 11 residues. The CDR3 DNA follows: TGTGCCAGCAGTTCGCAGTACGAGCAGTACTTC. This codes for CASSSQYEQYF.

The chain is built from TRBV28 and TRBJ2-2; 12 nucleotides agree with TRBD1. This CDR3 has 17 amino acids. The V gene's germline CDR1 is MDHEN and CDR2 SYDVKM. The V gene end was trimmed by 4 bases and the J gene end by 9 bases; junction bases not matched to a gene: 12. CDR3 residues: CASSSHPGQGASRELFF. DNA for the CDR3: TGTGCCAGCAGTTCACATCCGGGACAGGGGGCCTCGAGGGAGCTGTTTTTT. Combining the CDR3 with reference TRBV28 and TRBJ2-2 gives the whole variable domain DVKVTQSSRYLVKRTGEKVFLECVQDMDHENMFWYRQDPGLGLRLIYFSYDVKMKEKGDIPEGYSVSREKKERFSLILESASTNQTSMYLCASSSHPGQGASRELFFGEGSRLTVL.

This clonotype showed up just a few times. The chain links TRBV12-3 or TRBV12-4 to TRBJ1-1; D gene uncertain. The CDR3 is made up of 15 amino acids. Between the trimmed V and J ends, which lost 5 bases and 0 bases, there was a span of 13 bases. The CDR3 sequence is CASSPRRRLNTEAFF. In DNA, the CDR3 is TGTGCCAGCAGTCCCCGTAGACGGTTGAACACTGAAGCTTTCTTT.

The rearrangement uses TRBV29-1 and TRBJ1-2; D gene unclear. CDR1 is SQVTM and CDR2 is ANQGSEA in the germline V gene. Trimming stripped 0 bases from V and 8 bases from J, with 16 bases between. The CDR3 covers 14 residues. CDR3 region: CSVEDYRGLEGYTF. The CDR3 DNA reads TGCAGCGTTGAAGATTACCGGGGATTGGAGGGCTACACCTTC.